The 2 T cell receptor beta chains below come from one sample, sequenced in a study of PD-L1 blockade in urothelial cancer. TCRdb's copy holds only in-frame clones and misses some; the assay was immunoSEQ multiplex PCR. Of roughly 74,000 clones detected, about nine tenths appear once; the ten largest clones hold roughly 5.2%. The specimen comprised PBMCs, sampled around atezolizumab (anti-PD-L1) treatment. The receptors originated from a woman aged 70 to 79 with urothelial cancer.

The rearrangement joins TRBV28 to TRBJ1-1, with D perhaps TRBD1 (5 bases). V dropped 1 base and J dropped 2 bases, with 17 bases sitting between them. Per the germline V gene, CDR1 is MDHEN and CDR2 is SYDVKM. This CDR3 has 17 amino acids. The CDR3 DNA follows: TGTGCCAGCAGTTTATACCGCGGGACCGCCGTAAACACTGAAGCTTTCTTT. The encoded protein is CASSLYRGTAVNTEAFF.

The V call is TRBV7-9, the J call TRBJ2-7; 11 bases agree with TRBD1. From germline, CDR1 is SEHNR and CDR2 FQNEAQ (reference sequence). The CDR3 covers 16 residues. The junction had 9 bases not matched to a gene; V was cut back by 5 bases and J by 3 bases. The CDR3 DNA follows: TGTGCCAGCAGCCTAACCCAGGGGACAGGGGGCTACGAGCAGTACTTC. It encodes CASSLTQGTGGYEQYF. Supplemented by reference TRBV7-9 and TRBJ2-7, the full variable domain reads DTGVSQNPRHKITKRGQNVTFRCDPISEHNRLYWYRQTLGQGPEFLTYFQNEAQLEKSRLLSDRFSAERPKGSFSTLEIQRTEQGDSAMYLCASSLTQGTGGYEQYFGPGTRLTVT.